A selection of T cell receptor beta chains follows, all from one sample in a study of chemoradiotherapy in HPV16-positive cancers. The data were produced by immunoSEQ multiplex PCR, yet TCRdb's version contains in-frame clones alone and is incomplete. The sample comprises approximately 17,000 clones, around three quarters of which are singletons, and less than 10% rests with the top ten. This specimen consisted of tumor tissue, obtained from a patient who underwent chemoradiotherapy. The receptor source for this set is a human donor with HPV-associated anogenital cancer. The CDR3 runs from the conserved cysteine through the conserved F or W. D genes are given only for firm matches. Clone size is shown for a subset of rows, as once, few, many or a class of expanded clone.

V	D	J	size	DNA	CDR3
TRBV2	-	TRBJ2-3	-	TGTGCCAGCAACCAAGGGGGGAGGCGCACAGATACGCAGTATTTT	CASNQGGRRTDTQYF
TRBV7-9	-	TRBJ2-7	-	TGTGCCAGCAGCTCCCATGGAGGGTCCTACGAGCAGTACTTC	CASSSHGGSYEQYF
TRBV30	-	TRBJ2-5	-	TGTGCCTGGACCAGACTCCAAGAGACCCAGTACTTC	CAWTRLQETQYF
TRBV7-9	TRBD1	TRBJ2-7	-	TGTGCCAGCAGCTACACGACAGGGGAATACGAGCAGTACTTC	CASSYTTGEYEQYF
TRBV6-4	TRBD2	TRBJ2-3	-	TGTGCCAGCAGTTTTCTTGGCGGGAGGGCCGGAGATACGCAGTATTTT	CASSFLGGRAGDTQYF
TRBV6-4	TRBD1	TRBJ2-7	few	TGTGCCAGCACCCCGACAGGGGTACCCTACGAGCAGTACTTC	CASTPTGVPYEQYF
TRBV9	-	TRBJ1-5	few	TGTGCCAGCAGCGCTGACCCGGCCTATCAGCCCCAGCATTTT	CASSADPAYQPQHF
TRBV7-6	TRBD1	TRBJ1-2	medium-sized	TGTGCCAGCAGCTTCGGGACAGGGAATGACTATGGCTACACCTTC	CASSFGTGNDYGYTF
TRBV4-2	-	TRBJ2-6	medium-sized	TGTGCCAGCAGCCAAGATGGTGGCCGCTCTGGGGCCAACGTCCTGACTTTC	CASSQDGGRSGANVLTF
TRBV19	-	TRBJ1-2	-	TGTGCCACCTCACGTGGGGACGGCTATGGCTACACCTTC	CATSRGDGYGYTF
TRBV5-1	-	TRBJ2-1	-	TGCGCCAGCAGCTCCCAGGTCCAGGGACGACTACCCAATGAGCAGTTCTTC	CASSSQVQGRLPNEQFF
TRBV11-2	TRBD2	TRBJ2-7	few	TGTGCCAGCAGCCCCGGACTAGTCAACGAGCAGTACTTC	CASSPGLVNEQYF
TRBV27	TRBD1	TRBJ1-6	few	TGTGCCAGCAGTGCCAGGGGGCGAATTTCACCCCTCCACTTT	CASSARGRISPLHF
TRBV27	-	TRBJ1-1	few	TGTGCCAGCAGACTTTTCGACGGGGGGCACACTGAAGCTTTCTTT	CASRLFDGGHTEAFF
TRBV19	TRBD1	TRBJ1-4	few	TGTGCCAGTAGTATCATCAGGGGGTGGCGGGACCTAAAACTGTTTTTT	CASSIIRGWRDLKLFF
TRBV28	-	TRBJ1-3	few	TGTGCCACCTCGAGAACCTCTGGAAACACCATATATTTT	CATSRTSGNTIYF
TRBV7-9	-	TRBJ2-3	-	TGTGCCAGCAGCTTCTCCGGGGTTAGCACAGATACGCAGTATTTT	CASSFSGVSTDTQYF
TRBV6-5	TRBD1	TRBJ1-1	-	TGTGCCAGCAGTTACGGGACAGGGAAGGGGGACACTGAAGCTTTCTTT	CASSYGTGKGDTEAFF
TRBV28	-	TRBJ2-1	-	TGTGCCAGCAGCCTCGTGGAGAATGAGCAGTTCTTC	CASSLVENEQFF
TRBV6-1	TRBD2	TRBJ2-3	few	TGTGCCAGCAGTGAACTAGCGGGGTCTACAGATACGCAGTATTTT	CASSELAGSTDTQYF
TRBV9	TRBD1	TRBJ2-7	-	TGTGCCAGCAGCGTGGCGCCAGGGGGATACGAGCAGTACTTC	CASSVAPGGYEQYF
TRBV2	-	TRBJ1-1	few	TGTGCCAGCAGGGAGGACACTGAAGCTTTCTTT	CASREDTEAFF